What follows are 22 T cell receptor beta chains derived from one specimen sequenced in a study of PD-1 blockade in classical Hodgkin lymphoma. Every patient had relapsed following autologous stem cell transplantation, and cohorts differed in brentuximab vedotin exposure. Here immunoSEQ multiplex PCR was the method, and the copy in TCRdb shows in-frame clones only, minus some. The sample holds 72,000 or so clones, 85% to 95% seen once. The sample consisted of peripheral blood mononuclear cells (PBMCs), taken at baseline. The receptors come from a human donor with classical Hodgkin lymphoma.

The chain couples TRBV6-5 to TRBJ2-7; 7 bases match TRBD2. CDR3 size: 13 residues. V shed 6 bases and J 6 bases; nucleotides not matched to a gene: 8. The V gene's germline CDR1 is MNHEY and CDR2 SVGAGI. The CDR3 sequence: CASRRGRWGEQYF. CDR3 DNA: TGTGCCAGCAGGCGCGGGAGATGGGGCGAGCAGTACTTC.

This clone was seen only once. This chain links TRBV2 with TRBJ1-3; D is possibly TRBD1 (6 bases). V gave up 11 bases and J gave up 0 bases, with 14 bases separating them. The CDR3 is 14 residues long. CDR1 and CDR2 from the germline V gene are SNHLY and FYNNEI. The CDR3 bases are TGTGCCTTTAAACAGGGTATCTCTGGAAACACCATATATTTT. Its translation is CAFKQGISGNTIYF.

The CDR3 nucleotides read TGTGCCAGCAGTTACTCGACAGGGGGTTACGAGCAGTACTTC. Translating it yields CASSYSTGGYEQYF. The chain uses TRBV6-5 and TRBJ2-7, with 9 bases fitting TRBD1. The CDR3 is made up of 14 amino acids. The V gene end was trimmed by 0 bases and the J gene end by 4 bases; junction bases not matched to a gene: 1. Germline values: CDR1 MNHEY, CDR2 SVGAGI.

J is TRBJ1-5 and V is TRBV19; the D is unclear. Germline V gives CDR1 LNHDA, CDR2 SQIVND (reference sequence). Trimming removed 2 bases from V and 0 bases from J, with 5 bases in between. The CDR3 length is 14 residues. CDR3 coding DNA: TGTGCCAGTAGTATACCCAGTAGCAATCAGCCCCAGCATTTT. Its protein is CASSIPSSNQPQHF.

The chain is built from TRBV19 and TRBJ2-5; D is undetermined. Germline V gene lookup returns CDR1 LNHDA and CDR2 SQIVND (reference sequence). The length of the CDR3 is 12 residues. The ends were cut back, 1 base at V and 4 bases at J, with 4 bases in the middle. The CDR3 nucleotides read TGTGCCAGTAGTATAGCAGGAGAGACCCAGTACTTC. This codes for CASSIAGETQYF.

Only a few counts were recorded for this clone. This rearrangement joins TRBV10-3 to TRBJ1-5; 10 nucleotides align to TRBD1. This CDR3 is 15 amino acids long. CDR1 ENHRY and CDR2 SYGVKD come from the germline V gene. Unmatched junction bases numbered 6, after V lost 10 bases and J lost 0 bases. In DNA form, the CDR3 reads TGTGCCACCGGGACAGGGGCGTATAGCAATCAGCCCCAGCATTTT. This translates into CATGTGAYSNQPQHF.

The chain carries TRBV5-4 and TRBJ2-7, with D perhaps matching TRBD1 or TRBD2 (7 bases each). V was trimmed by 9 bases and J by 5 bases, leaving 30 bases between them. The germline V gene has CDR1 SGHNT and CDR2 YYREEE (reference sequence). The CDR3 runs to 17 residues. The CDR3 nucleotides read TGTGCCACCTTCTTTAAAAGCGGGACAGATGGGGGTGACGAGCAGTACTTC. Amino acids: CATFFKSGTDGGDEQYF.

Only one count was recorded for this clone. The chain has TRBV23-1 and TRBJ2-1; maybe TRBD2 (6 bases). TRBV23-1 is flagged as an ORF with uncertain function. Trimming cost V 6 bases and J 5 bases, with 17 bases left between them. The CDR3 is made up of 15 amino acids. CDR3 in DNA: TGCGCCAGCAGCCCGACTAGAGCAGGCAACAATGAGCAGTTCTTC. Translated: CASSPTRAGNNEQFF.

The CDR3 DNA follows: TGCAGCGCTCAACAGGGGGCCCACGAGCAGTACTTC. Encoded protein: CSAQQGAHEQYF. The chain recombines TRBV29-1 with TRBJ2-7; 9 positions agree with TRBD1. The CDR3 is 12 residues long. V was clipped by 7 bases and J by 5 bases; unmatched bases: 6. Germline CDR1 SQVTM, CDR2 ANQGSEA.

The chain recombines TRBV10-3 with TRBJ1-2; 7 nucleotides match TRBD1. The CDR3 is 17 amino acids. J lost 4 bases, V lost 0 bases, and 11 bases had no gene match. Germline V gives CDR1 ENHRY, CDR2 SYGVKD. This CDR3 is CAISESSRAGGIYGYTF. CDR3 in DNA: TGTGCCATCAGTGAGTCCAGTAGGGCAGGGGGTATCTATGGCTACACCTTC.

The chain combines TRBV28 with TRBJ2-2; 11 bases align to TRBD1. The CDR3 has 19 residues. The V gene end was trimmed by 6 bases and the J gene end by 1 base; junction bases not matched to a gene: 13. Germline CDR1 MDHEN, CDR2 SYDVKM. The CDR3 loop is CASSLGQGVFAGNTGELFF. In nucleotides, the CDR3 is TGTGCCAGCAGCCTGGGACAGGGGGTTTTTGCGGGGAACACCGGGGAGCTGTTTTTT. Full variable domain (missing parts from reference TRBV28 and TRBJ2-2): DVKVTQSSRYLVKRTGEKVFLECVQDMDHENMFWYRQDPGLGLRLIYFSYDVKMKEKGDIPEGYSVSREKKERFSLILESASTNQTSMYLCASSLGQGVFAGNTGELFFGEGSRLTVL.

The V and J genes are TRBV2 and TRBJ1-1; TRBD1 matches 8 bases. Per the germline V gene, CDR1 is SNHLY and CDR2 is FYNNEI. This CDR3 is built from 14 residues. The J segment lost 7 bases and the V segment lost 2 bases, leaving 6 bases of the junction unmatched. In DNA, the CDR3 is TGTGCCAGCAGTGAAAGGACAGGGAATGTTGAAGCTTTCTTT. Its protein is CASSERTGNVEAFF. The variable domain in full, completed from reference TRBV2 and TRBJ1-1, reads EPEVTQTPSHQVTQMGQEVILRCVPISNHLYFYWYRQILGQKVEFLVSFYNNEISEKSEIFDDQFSVERPDGSNFTLKIRSTKLEDSAMYFCASSERTGNVEAFFGQGTRLTVV.

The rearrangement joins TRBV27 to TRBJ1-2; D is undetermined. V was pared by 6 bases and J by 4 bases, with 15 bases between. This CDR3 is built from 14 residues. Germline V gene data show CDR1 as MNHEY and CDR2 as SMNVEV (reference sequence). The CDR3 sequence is CASSPLSNPYGYTF. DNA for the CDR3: TGTGCCAGCAGCCCTCTAAGCAACCCCTATGGCTACACCTTC.

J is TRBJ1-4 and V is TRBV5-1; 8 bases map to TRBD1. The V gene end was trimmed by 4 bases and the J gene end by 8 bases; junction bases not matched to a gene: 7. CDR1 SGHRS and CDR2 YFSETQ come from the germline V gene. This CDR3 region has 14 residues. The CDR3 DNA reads TGCGCCAGCAGCCTTGGACAGGGTACGGAAAAACTGTTTTTT. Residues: CASSLGQGTEKLFF.

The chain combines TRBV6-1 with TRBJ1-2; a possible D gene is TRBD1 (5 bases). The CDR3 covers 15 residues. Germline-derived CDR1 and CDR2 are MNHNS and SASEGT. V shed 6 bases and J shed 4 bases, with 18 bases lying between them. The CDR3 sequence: CASSALISRVYGYTF. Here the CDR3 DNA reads TGTGCCAGCAGCGCGCTAATCTCCAGGGTCTATGGCTACACCTTC.

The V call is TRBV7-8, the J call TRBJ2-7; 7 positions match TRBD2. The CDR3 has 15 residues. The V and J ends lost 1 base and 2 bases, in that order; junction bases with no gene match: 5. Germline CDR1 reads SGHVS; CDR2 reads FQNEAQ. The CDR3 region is CASSLVSSGPYEQYF. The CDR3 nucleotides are TGTGCCAGCAGCTTAGTGTCTAGCGGTCCCTACGAGCAGTACTTC.

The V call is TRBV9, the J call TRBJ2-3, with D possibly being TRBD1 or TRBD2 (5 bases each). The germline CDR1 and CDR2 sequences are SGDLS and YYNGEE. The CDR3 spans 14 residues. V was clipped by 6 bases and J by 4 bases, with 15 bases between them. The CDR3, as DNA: TGTGCCAGCACCCGGGACGTACTAGCAGATACGCAGTATTTT. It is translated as CASTRDVLADTQYF.

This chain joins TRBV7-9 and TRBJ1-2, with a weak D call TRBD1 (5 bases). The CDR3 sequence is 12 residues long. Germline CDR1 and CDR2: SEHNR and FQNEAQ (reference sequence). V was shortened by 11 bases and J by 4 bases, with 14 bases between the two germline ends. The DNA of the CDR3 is TGTGCCTGGGCCCGAGGGGTCTATGGCTACACCTTC. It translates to CAWARGVYGYTF.

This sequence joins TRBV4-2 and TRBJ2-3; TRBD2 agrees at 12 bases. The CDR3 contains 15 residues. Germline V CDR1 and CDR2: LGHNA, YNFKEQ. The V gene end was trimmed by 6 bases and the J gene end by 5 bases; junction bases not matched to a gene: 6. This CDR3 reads CASRPSGGVGDTQYF. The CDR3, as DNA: TGTGCCAGCAGACCTAGCGGGGGGGTTGGAGATACGCAGTATTTT.

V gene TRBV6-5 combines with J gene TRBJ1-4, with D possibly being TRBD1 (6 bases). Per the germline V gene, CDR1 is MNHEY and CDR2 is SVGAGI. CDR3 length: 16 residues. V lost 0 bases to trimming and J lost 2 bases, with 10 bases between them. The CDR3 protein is CASSYSRGVTNEKLFF. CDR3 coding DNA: TGTGCCAGCAGTTACTCAAGGGGGGTTACTAATGAAAAACTGTTTTTT.

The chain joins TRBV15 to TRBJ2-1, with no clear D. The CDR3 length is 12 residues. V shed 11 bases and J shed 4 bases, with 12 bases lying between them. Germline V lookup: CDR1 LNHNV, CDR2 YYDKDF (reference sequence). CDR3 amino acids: CAAGQTYNEQFF. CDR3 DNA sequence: TGTGCCGCCGGGCAGACATACAATGAGCAGTTCTTC.

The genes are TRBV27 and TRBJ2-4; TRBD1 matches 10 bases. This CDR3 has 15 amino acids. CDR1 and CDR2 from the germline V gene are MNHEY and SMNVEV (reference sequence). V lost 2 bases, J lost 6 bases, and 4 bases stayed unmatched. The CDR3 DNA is TGTGCCAGCAGTTTAGGACAGGGGGTGACAAACATTCAGTACTTC. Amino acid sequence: CASSLGQGVTNIQYF.